The rows below give T cell receptor beta chains drawn from one sample of a study of T cell repertoires in cytomegalovirus infection. TCRdb reprocessed the reads with MiXCR, giving one entry per CDR3 protein. The sample has some 320,000 distinct CDR3 sequences, more than 8% seen once; the top ten hold 3.5% to 4.5%. Sequences were obtained from PBMCs. The receptors originated from a human donor in good health (CMV status not recorded). Some clones in this sample may be carry-over from other donors' samples. Both conserved end residues are part of each CDR3. The order of the fields is clone size, V gene, J gene, D gene, CDR3 protein, CDR3 DNA. D genes are given only for firm matches. Not all rows give a size; the values are once, few, many and, for expanded clones, a class.

>-|TRBV28|TRBJ1-5|-
CASSSYVDQPQHF
TGTGCCAGCAGTTCATATGTAGATCAGCCCCAGCATTTT
>few|TRBV7-6|TRBJ1-1|-
CASSLALSGDEAFF
TGTGCCAGCAGCTTAGCTTTAAGTGGGGATGAAGCTTTCTTT
>few|TRBV7-2|TRBJ2-5|-
CASSFEVVMETQYF
TGTGCCAGCAGCTTTGAGGTGGTCATGGAGACCCAGTACTTC
>-|TRBV6-6|TRBJ2-2|-
CASSYLASTGELFF
TGTGCCAGCAGTTACTTGGCATCCACCGGGGAGCTGTTTTTT
>many|TRBV4-3|TRBJ2-7|TRBD2
CASSQSGTSGTRRYF
TGCGCCAGCAGCCAGTCCGGGACTAGCGGGACCCGAAGGTACTTC
>many|TRBV6-2/TRBV6-3|TRBJ2-1|TRBD1
CASSYSRQGAARDEQFF
TGTGCCAGCAGTTACTCGAGGCAGGGGGCAGCAAGGGATGAGCAGTTCTTC
>few|TRBV20-1|TRBJ1-2|-
CSAYNGGYTF
TGCAGTGCTTACAATGGAGGGTACACCTTC
>few|TRBV19|TRBJ2-1|-
CASSVPGEWNEQFF
TGTGCCAGTAGTGTCCCGGGAGAATGGAATGAGCAGTTCTTC
>few|TRBV19|TRBJ1-2|-
CASSPSRGGYGYTF
TGTGCCAGTAGCCCGAGCAGGGGTGGCTATGGCTACACCTTC
>many|TRBV6-5|TRBJ1-5|-
CASRGDRTSNQPQHF
TGTGCCAGCAGGGGCGACAGAACTAGCAATCAGCCCCAGCATTTT
>-|TRBV25-1|TRBJ1-1|-
CASSDPRAAFF
TGTGCCAGCAGTGATCCCCGGGCGGCTTTCTTT
>many|TRBV6-1|TRBJ1-5|-
CASSPSNQPQHF
TGTGCCAGCAGCCCCAGCAATCAGCCCCAGCATTTT
>many|TRBV25-1|TRBJ2-3|TRBD1
CASSATGGWADTQYF
TGTGCCAGCAGTGCCACAGGGGGTTGGGCAGATACGCAGTATTTT
>many|TRBV7-9|TRBJ2-5|TRBD2
CASRGGETQYF
TGTGCCAGCAGGGGAGGGGAGACCCAGTACTTC
>-|TRBV11-2|TRBJ1-4|-
CASSKLSGRLEKLFF
TGTGCCAGCAGCAAGTTGTCAGGAAGGCTCGAAAAACTGTTTTTT
>many|TRBV7-2|TRBJ1-1|-
CASSLGGPGDTEAFF
TGTGCCAGCAGCTTAGGAGGCCCGGGGGACACTGAAGCTTTCTTT
>many|TRBV7-2|TRBJ1-6|-
CASSLGASPLHF
TGTGCCAGCAGCTTAGGGGCTTCACCCCTCCACTTT
>-|TRBV19|TRBJ1-5|TRBD1
CASRTDRARNQPQHF
TGTGCCAGTAGGACGGACAGGGCTCGCAATCAGCCCCAGCATTTT
>many|TRBV7-2|TRBJ1-1|TRBD1
CASSLVAGGDTEAFF
TGTGCCAGCAGCTTAGTGGCAGGGGGGGACACTGAAGCTTTCTTT
>-|TRBV7-9|TRBJ2-7|TRBD2
CASSLRREHHEQYF
TGTGCCAGCAGTCTTAGGCGGGAGCACCACGAGCAGTACTTC
>many|TRBV27|TRBJ2-7|TRBD1
CASSRRMDRGGASATYEQYF
TGTGCCAGCTCCCGACGGATGGACAGGGGTGGGGCTAGCGCGACCTACGAGCAGTACTTC
>few|TRBV11-3|TRBJ1-1|TRBD1
CASSLEQGTEAFF
TGTGCCAGCAGCTTAGAACAGGGGACTGAAGCTTTCTTT
>-|TRBV20-1|TRBJ1-2|-
CSARTEYNYGYTF
TGCAGTGCCCGGACAGAATATAACTATGGCTACACCTTC
>few|TRBV6-6|TRBJ2-3|TRBD1
CASSLTGTGVDTQYF
TGTGCCAGCAGCCTTACCGGGACAGGCGTCGATACGCAGTATTTT
>few|TRBV19|TRBJ1-1|TRBD1
CATPKGTGNTEAFF
TGTGCCACACCCAAAGGGACAGGGAACACTGAAGCTTTCTTT
>few|TRBV27|TRBJ2-3|-
CASSFRGNTDTQYF
TGTGCCAGCAGTTTTAGGGGAAACACAGATACGCAGTATTTT
>-|TRBV20-1|TRBJ1-1|TRBD1
CSARETGGTEAFF
TGCAGTGCTAGAGAAACAGGGGGGACTGAAGCTTTCTTT
>-|TRBV2|TRBJ2-2|-
CASSGARGGTGELFF
TGTGCCAGCAGTGGAGCCAGGGGGGGCACCGGGGAGCTGTTTTTT
>many|TRBV18|TRBJ2-4|TRBD2
CASSPPAGVAKNIQYF
TGTGCCAGCTCACCACCAGCGGGGGTAGCCAAAAACATTCAGTACTTC
>few|TRBV5-6|TRBJ2-5|TRBD1
CASSIQGVLETQYF
TGTGCCAGCAGCATTCAGGGGGTACTGGAGACCCAGTACTTC
>-|TRBV9|TRBJ1-2|-
CASSATDQGGYTF
TGTGCCAGCAGCGCGACCGACCAGGGCGGCTACACCTTC
>many|TRBV12-3/TRBV12-4|TRBJ2-3|TRBD2
CASSEQLGLAGVTDTQYF
TGTGCCAGCAGTGAGCAGCTAGGACTAGCGGGAGTGACAGATACGCAGTATTTT
>-|TRBV7-4|TRBJ2-3|-
CASSLVGGVLPDTQYF
TGTGCCAGCAGCTTAGTTGGAGGGGTGCTGCCAGATACGCAGTATTTT
>-|TRBV5-4|TRBJ2-1|-
CASSLPSGVGYNEQFF
TGTGCCAGCAGCTTGCCGTCGGGAGTTGGCTACAATGAGCAGTTCTTC
>many|TRBV10-3|TRBJ1-5|-
CAIRGEQQPQHF
TGTGCCATCAGAGGCGAGCAGCAGCCCCAGCATTTT
>few|TRBV4-1|TRBJ2-4|-
CASSQDAAGSYAIQYF
TGCGCCAGCAGCCAAGACGCGGCGGGGTCTTACGCCATTCAGTACTTC
>-|TRBV29-1|TRBJ2-3|-
CSVSSFSTDTQYF
TGCAGCGTTTCCTCCTTTAGCACAGATACGCAGTATTTT
>many|TRBV7-8|TRBJ2-7|-
CASSLVRGAGEQYF
TGTGCCAGCAGCTTAGTGCGTGGGGCGGGAGAGCAGTACTTC
>few|TRBV28|TRBJ2-3|TRBD2
CASSLVAGGPPDTQYF
TGTGCCAGCAGTTTGGTAGCGGGAGGGCCCCCAGATACGCAGTATTTT
>many|TRBV12-3/TRBV12-4|TRBJ1-1|TRBD1
CASSPQGVRTEAFF
TGTGCCAGCAGTCCACAGGGGGTTCGGACTGAAGCTTTCTTT
>many|TRBV12-3/TRBV12-4|TRBJ2-1|TRBD2
CASNAGGLALLGNEQFF
TGTGCCAGCAACGCGGGGGGACTAGCTCTCCTGGGGAATGAGCAGTTCTTC
>-|TRBV4-1|TRBJ2-7|-
CASSQYMVVGLGLGDEQYF
TGTGCCAGCAGCCAATATATGGTGGTAGGGTTAGGGTTAGGCGACGAGCAGTACTTC
>many|TRBV19|TRBJ1-5|-
CASDLKYNQPQHF
TGTGCCAGTGACCTAAAGTACAATCAGCCCCAGCATTTT
>many|TRBV7-2|TRBJ1-3|TRBD1
CASSTLQGSSGNTIYF
TGTGCCAGCAGCACTCTACAGGGGTCCTCTGGAAACACCATATATTTT
>few|TRBV5-4|TRBJ2-1|-
CASSLRRGRDLYNEQFF
TGTGCCAGCAGCTTGCGCCGGGGTAGGGACCTCTACAATGAGCAGTTCTTC